Below, one TCR beta chain is given with its context. This clone was found once. It has no known antigen specificity. No much larger clone is present one base from it, and per-base qualities are unavailable. This record comes from a study of cytomegalovirus exposure and HLA in healthy donors (dated by TCRdb to 2016 to 2017). About the investigation overall: An earlier analysis of several hundred of the donors reported 250 to 350 Gb of sequence data and roughly 100 million unique TCR beta sequences from 150 million to 200 million T cells. Donor age, sex, ethnicity and CMV serostatus were compiled alongside the repertoire data. To decide whether each TCR beta V gene segment behaved as functional or pseudogenic, an earlier analysis of 587 of the donors relied on high-throughput TCR beta sequencing. HLA typing covered class I and class II loci at four-digit resolution. All discovery cohort repertoires had been generated on a single sequencing platform. In a later analysis, previously published TCR beta repertoires from 600 to 850 donors were re-analyzed and high-resolution HLA genotyping was added so that TCR occurrence patterns could be studied. An early release covering about 600 HLA-typed donors comprised approximately 290 gigabases of sequencing data and 85 million or so unique TCR sequences. Of the roughly 420 genotyped donors, 75% to 85% were placed in the genetic ancestry cluster associated with self-reported Caucasian donors. The study used immunosequencing to profile the T cell repertoires of approximately 630 subjects and linked those repertoires to cytomegalovirus serostatus. About five DR-DQ haplotypes were treated as single units for association and clustering because of strong linkage in the cohort. The number of typed donors differed by locus: about 620-630 for A, B, C, DRB1 and DQB1; some 500 for DQA1; over 600 for DPA1; and around 450 for DPB1. A later genetic analysis took genome-wide SNP genotypes for about 55% of the roughly 700 donors and used that subset as a discovery cohort. Along with the approximately 670-subject first cohort, a separate validation cohort of over a hundred different subjects was used. Among roughly 400 genotyped donors of the cohort, an average of around 250,000 unique TCR beta nucleotide sequences was sequenced per donor, of which about 19% were non-productive. To predict cytomegalovirus infection status, the study combined high-throughput TCR immunosequencing, statistical association of individual TCRs with disease status, and machine learning. The later analysis used no new phenotypic data to find candidate immune exposures, relying instead on TCR beta sequences and their occurrence across donors. The study aimed to test whether cataloging public T cell receptors could reveal signatures of past pathogen exposure. The full study reports these points: According to a later analysis, TCR association rates differed among HLA loci, with DRB1 alleles showing the most associated TCRs and HLA-C alleles showing the fewest. An earlier analysis of around 600 of the donors showed that most TCR beta V segments appeared in productive rearrangements either about 90% or about 30% of the time, which broadly matched IMGT annotations. A later analysis associated 15,000 to 20,000 TCR beta sequences with specific HLA alleles at a false discovery rate of 0.05. A later analysis reported that several top co-occurrence clusters appeared linked to parvovirus B19, influenza, CMV and Epstein-Barr virus. A further reported finding was that TCR beta sequences accurately predicted the HLA-A and HLA-B alleles for most subjects in the first cohort. The presence/absence analyses assumed that sequencing depth was roughly uniform across donors, and that assumption may not be true. Immune exposure information for the cohort was limited to CMV serostatus. The study listed approximately 150 TCR beta chains as associated with cytomegalovirus. The classifier was reported to diagnose cytomegalovirus status with high specificity and sensitivity in both the original and validation cohorts. Some IMGT-functional V segments, including TRBV6-2 and TRBV6-3, could not be told apart with the 87-base-pair reads, so those segments were excluded. Because HLA typing was unavailable for some donors at each locus, only the typed subset was used in association tests. In a later genetic analysis, a missense DCLRE1C variant was associated with V-gene and J-gene trimming of TCR beta chains, and the association was replicated in an independent cohort. A later genetic analysis reported fewer N-insertions in productive TCRs among donors in an Asian-associated ancestry cluster than the approximately 700-donor mean. According to the authors, the approach could potentially be generalized to other disease states and immunological phenotypes. The sequencing pipeline was judged likely to have produced a cluster of highly shared sequence variants as a technical artifact. In vitro tests confirmed that a few of the cytomegalovirus-associated TCR beta chains recognize cytomegalovirus antigens. Most TCR sequences were observed very rarely across donors, whereas some public TCRs were present in many individuals. In a later analysis, HLA-associated TCR beta chains showed more clonal expansion and lower generation probabilities than non-associated chains that were equally common. In a later analysis, most CMV-associated TCR beta chains were found to appear HLA-restricted, with HLA associations seemingly driven largely by CMV exposure. Strong co-occurrence of HLA alleles, especially DR and DQ, made assigning TCR associations to individual alleles difficult. In this cohort, only TCR beta chains were sequenced, and detectable features were limited by the absence of alpha or paired-chain data. About 15 rarely observed V segments, including chromosome 9 orphons, were excluded from the earlier analysis of some 590 of the donors because counts were too low. Correlated functional status among segregating V segments might be attributable to linkage disequilibrium, but an unknown experimental factor could not be ruled out.

The cohort consisted of hundreds of healthy bone marrow donors. At the time of sampling, every cohort member was nominally healthy, though immune exposures that went unrecorded were likely present. The donor tested CMV seronegative and was one of the 352 seronegative cohort members. A peripheral blood sample was provided by each donor, and peripheral blood mononuclear cells were used for TCR beta sequencing. Genomic DNA extraction from the blood cell samples was performed with the Qiagen DNeasy Blood Extraction Kit. The library was obtained by the immunoSEQ multiplex PCR assay. For the multiplex PCR, a mixture combining 60 forward primers for TCR Vbeta segments and 13 reverse primers for TCR Jbeta segments was used. Amplification of the CDR3 region of rearranged TCR beta genes was performed with a multiplex PCR assay on genomic DNA. The amplified TCR beta libraries were sequenced on the Illumina HiSeq System as 87-base-pair reads. Per the authors' processing: A later analysis tallied some 79 million unique TCR beta chains across the 666 repertoires, and around 12 million of those chains were shared by two or more donors. Raw reads were error-corrected and collapsed into unique sequences by a nearest-neighbor algorithm in which closely related sequences were merged to remove PCR and sequencing errors. V, D and J gene segments were assigned by aligning CDR3 sequences to IMGT reference sequences. For a sequence to be retained, a match of at least six nucleotides was required to both a V gene segment and a J gene segment. A rearrangement was called productive if the CDR3 had no stop codons and remained in frame with V and J, and every other rearrangement was called non-productive. CDR3 was defined by IMGT convention, running from the second conserved V-encoded cysteine to the conserved J-encoded phenylalanine. In an earlier analysis of 587 of the donors, sequences lacking an unambiguous match to a single V gene segment were excluded. An earlier analysis of a few hundred of the donors called V segments functional above 56.7% productive rearrangements and segregating when the between-donor standard deviation exceeded 5%. A statistical classification framework was built for diagnosing cytomegalovirus status from the catalog of TCR beta chain sequences. In a later analysis, TCR nucleotide sequences were compared against IMGT/GENE-DB human TR gene sequences so that V and J genes could be assigned. A later analysis assigned CDR3 sequences and most-parsimonious VDJ recombination scenarios with the TCRdist pipeline. In a later analysis, every TCR beta chain was defined by the combination of its CDR3 amino acid sequence and its V-gene family, and reads without a unique V-gene family were dropped. In a later analysis, 450 to 600 highly shared, low-generation-probability nucleotide sequences were removed to address suspected cross-contamination and a sequencing artifact. In a later analysis, a clonal expansion index for each public chain was calculated from normalized within-repertoire ranks of inferred template counts. In a later analysis, generation probabilities were computed using a VDJ recombination model fitted to out-of-frame rearrangements, and the results were checked against IGoR. In a later analysis, TCR-TCR, TCR-HLA and TCR-CMV co-occurrence was scored with hypergeometric tests, and a repertoire-size bias correction was applied to TCR pairs. To estimate false discovery rates, a later analysis permuted the HLA or CMV assignments 20 times. In a later analysis, co-occurring TCRs were grouped with DBSCAN, and TCRdist sequence similarity was added when clustering was performed within HLA-allele-positive subsets. Repertoires with fewer than 30,000 or more than 120,000 public chains, plus five repertoires with anomalous nucleotide sharing, were excluded from co-occurrence clustering. In its TCRdb copy, this immuneACCESS table keeps in-frame sequences only and misses some clones. Where compared with another copy, unresolved V genes explain less than half of these, and the others have no known cause. The DNA gave D and trimming, while V, J and clone size come from that table. In all, the sample holds roughly 150,000 clones, and 80% of those were seen once. Of the sample, approximately 15% falls within the top ten clones.

From the cysteine through the phenylalanine, the CDR3 covers 17 amino acids. Left in the record is the CDR3 DNA by itself, 51 bases read in frame from the first base. Here V drops 5 bases and J drops 3 bases, and the junction holds 13 bases not matched to any gene. Per the germline V gene, MDHEN is the CDR1 and SYDVKM is the CDR2. The sequence came from a woman aged 40-49 years in good health and CMV-seronegative. Sequencing was carried out using PBMCs. The chain is encoded by TRBV28 joined to TRBJ1-5, with 7 bases matching TRBD1. DNA sequence: TGTGCCAGCAGTGACCACAGGGGAGTAACGAACAATCAGCCCCAGCATTTT. It translates as CASSDHRGVTNNQPQHF.